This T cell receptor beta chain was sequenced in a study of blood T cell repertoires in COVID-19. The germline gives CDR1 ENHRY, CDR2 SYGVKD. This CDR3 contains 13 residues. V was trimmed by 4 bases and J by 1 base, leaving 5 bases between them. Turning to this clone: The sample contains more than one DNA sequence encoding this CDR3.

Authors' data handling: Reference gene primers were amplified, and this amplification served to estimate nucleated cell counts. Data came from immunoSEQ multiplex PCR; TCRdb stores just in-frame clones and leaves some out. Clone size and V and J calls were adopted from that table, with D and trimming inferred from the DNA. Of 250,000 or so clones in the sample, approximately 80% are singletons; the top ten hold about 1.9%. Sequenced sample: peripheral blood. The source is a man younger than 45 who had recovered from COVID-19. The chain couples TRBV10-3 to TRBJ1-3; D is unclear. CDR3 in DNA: TGTGCCATCAGTGGAGTTTCTGGAAACACCATATATTTT. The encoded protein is CAISGVSGNTIYF.